The sequence of this T cell receptor beta chain was determined in a study of blood T cell repertoires in COVID-19. Study-wide context: Whether acute or convalescent, the COVID-19 samples came from the United States, Italy and Spain. T cells, B-cell-depleted T cells, or PBMCs supplied cDNA or gDNA.

CDR3 length: 15 residues. The germline V gene has CDR1 MDHEN and CDR2 SYDVKM. The V segment lost 10 bases and the J segment 0 bases; nucleotides outside the gene matches: 3. In the source study's methods: Amplifying reference gene primers gave estimates of nucleated cell counts. Profiling relied on immunoSEQ multiplex PCR, and the TCRdb table lists in-frame clones only, not all of them. D and trimming were read from the DNA, whereas the V and J calls and clone size are those reported in that table. Of 100,000 or so clones in the sample, roughly 86% were seen once. Sequencing was done on a sample of peripheral blood. This chain links TRBV28 with TRBJ2-1; 13 nucleotides agree with TRBD2. The TCR originated in a woman aged 55-69 years with acute or convalescent COVID-19. The CDR3 protein is CAIRTSGGSYNEQFF. The CDR3 DNA sequence: TGTGCCATCCGGACTAGCGGGGGCTCCTACAATGAGCAGTTCTTC.